The sequence of this TCR beta chain was determined in a study of shared clonotypes between healthy human individuals. As for the study in general: Used for every donor were three CD4 naive, three CD4 memory, two CD8 naive and one CD8 memory plate.

Deep-level assay runs were performed. The repertoire was sequenced with immunoSEQ multiplex PCR; TCRdb's copy has only in-frame clones and lacks some. The sample holds about 1 million clones, 70% to 80% seen once. The J segment lost 7 bases and the V segment lost 4 bases, leaving 12 bases of the junction unmatched. The CDR3 length is 15 residues. The germline V gene encodes CDR1 SGHDN and CDR2 FVKESK. Negatively enriched CD4+ T cells were divided by CD45RA into naive and memory. Broader study findings: Researchers found naive subsets generally carried larger estimated richness than memory subsets.

This clone has a handful of counts. Its antigen is currently unknown. The V call is TRBV14, the J call TRBJ1-2; 7 bases line up with TRBD1. Sequencing was done on a sample of memory CD4+ T cells sorted from blood. Subset denoted: CD45RA-negative fraction. The receptor's source is a man aged 18 to 30 in good health. This chain's CDR3 is CASSRQTGQPSGYTF. DNA of the CDR3: TGTGCCAGCAGCCGACAAACGGGACAGCCCTCTGGCTACACCTTC.